The 30 T cell receptor beta chains below all came from one sample that was sequenced in a study of HIV-infected patients and healthy controls. Whole blood was used without fractionation, so all unsorted peripheral T cells were included. 400 to 550 ng RNA was reverse transcribed with alpha and beta constant-region primers. Using multiplexing indices, alpha and beta chain libraries were generated apart by chain-specific third strand synthesis. One entry per CDR3 protein, called by TCRdb with MiXCR from the 5' RACE reads. The sample consists of around 11,000 distinct CDR3 sequences, less than 11% of them appearing once. Sequencing used blood, obtained before antiretroviral therapy. These receptors were obtained from an adult with HIV infection.

This clonotype was detected many times. This sequence joins TRBV20-1 and TRBJ2-5; D may be TRBD1 or TRBD2 (5 bases each). Germline V CDR1 and CDR2: DFQATT, SNEGSKA (reference sequence). This CDR3 is 14 amino acids long. The CDR3: CSYISRDPPKTQYF. The CDR3 DNA follows: TGCAGCTATATTAGCCGGGACCCACCCAAGACCCAGTACTTC.

The chain joins TRBV29-1 to TRBJ2-3; 9 nucleotides line up with TRBD1. CDR1 SQVTM and CDR2 ANQGSEA come from the germline V gene. The CDR3 runs to 13 residues. V gave up 6 bases and J gave up 3 bases; unmatched junction bases: 4. DNA for the CDR3: TGCAGCGTAGACGGGACAGGGACAGATACGCAGTATTTT. The encoded protein is CSVDGTGTDTQYF.

This clonotype was counted many times. The chain has TRBV18 and TRBJ1-1; D is undetermined. The CDR3 runs to 11 residues. The ends were cut back, 2 bases at V and 5 bases at J, with 3 bases in the middle. Germline lookup yields CDR1 KGHSH and CDR2 LQKENI. The CDR3 region has the DNA TGTGCCAGCTCACCAAGTACTGAAGCTTTCTTT. This translates into CASSPSTEAFF.

This clonotype appeared many times. The gene calls are TRBV4-1 and TRBJ2-2, with 10 positions matching TRBD2. Per germline, CDR1 MGHRA and CDR2 YSYEKL. Trimming removed 1 base from V and 12 bases from J; junction bases left unmatched: 14. The CDR3 spans 17 residues. The CDR3 DNA is TGCGCCAGCAGCCAAGTGAGCGGGGGGGCCAGGGGTAGGAAGCTGTTTTTT. This sequence encodes CASSQVSGGARGRKLFF.

The chain carries TRBV6-5 and TRBJ2-7; unclear D gene. V dropped 7 bases and J dropped 8 bases, with 18 bases sitting between them. CDR1 and CDR2 from the germline V gene are MNHEY and SVGAGI. The CDR3 length is 13 residues. The CDR3 DNA is TGTGCCAGCAACCCCGGAAACCGACTGAAGCAGTACTTC. It translates to CASNPGNRLKQYF.

A note on this clonotype: At one end, the junction sequence differs from germline, possibly due to a read error. The rearrangement links TRBV27 to TRBJ2-7; D is ambiguous. Germline CDR1 is MNHEY and CDR2 is SMNVEV (reference sequence). The CDR3 runs to 16 residues. The CDR3: CASSLQSAIGSYEQNF. CDR3 nucleotides: TGTGCCAGCAGTTTACAATCCGCTATCGGCTCCTACGAGCAGAACTTC.

This clonotype has at least ten counts. The J gene is TRBJ2-3, the V gene TRBV7-8, with D hard to call. CDR3 length: 14 residues. The germline CDR1 and CDR2 sequences are SGHVS and FQNEAQ. Trimming pared 3 bases from V and 1 base from J, leaving 8 bases between. The chain's CDR3 is CASSFTPGTDTQYF. CDR3 bases: TGTGCCAGCAGCTTTACTCCAGGCACAGATACGCAGTATTTT.

This clonotype was seen ten or more times. V gene TRBV7-9 combines with J gene TRBJ2-1; 8 bases agree with TRBD2. The length of the CDR3 is 15 residues. Per the germline V gene, CDR1 is SEHNR and CDR2 is FQNEAQ (reference sequence). V was pared by 5 bases and J by 5 bases, with 8 bases of the junction left unmatched. In DNA form, the CDR3 reads TGTGCCAGCAGCCGGTTGGGACTAGGAGACAATGAGCAGTTCTTC. Translation: CASSRLGLGDNEQFF. The variable domain in full, completed from reference TRBV7-9 and TRBJ2-1, reads DTGVSQNPRHKITKRGQNVTFRCDPISEHNRLYWYRQTLGQGPEFLTYFQNEAQLEKSRLLSDRFSAERPKGSFSTLEIQRTEQGDSAMYLCASSRLGLGDNEQFFGPGTRLTVL.

Many counts were recorded for this clonotype. The chain carries TRBV29-1 and TRBJ2-1; TRBD1 matches 8 bases. The CDR3 spans 14 residues. Germline loops: CDR1 SQVTM, CDR2 ANQGSEA. The V segment lost 3 bases and the J segment 7 bases; nucleotides outside the gene matches: 8. The chain's CDR3 is CSVEDRVVGNEQFF. The CDR3 nucleotides are TGCAGCGTTGAGGACAGGGTCGTAGGGAATGAGCAGTTCTTC.

There are many counts of this clonotype. The gene calls are TRBV9 and TRBJ2-1; 10 nucleotides line up with TRBD1. Germline V gene sequence: CDR1 SGDLS, CDR2 YYNGEE. V shed 0 bases and J 8 bases; nucleotides not matched to a gene: 2. CDR3 length equals 14 residues. The CDR3 nucleotides read TGTGCCAGCAGCGTAGGGGACAGGGGCCATGAGCAGTTCTTC. This codes for CASSVGDRGHEQFF.

The CDR3 spells CASRSPSGTGKNIQYF. The DNA of the CDR3 is TGTGCCAGCAGGTCCCCTTCCGGGACAGGGAAAAACATTCAGTACTTC. The chain couples TRBV11-2 to TRBJ2-4; TRBD1 matches at 9 bases. The CDR3 totals 16 residues. The germline V gene has CDR1 SGHAT and CDR2 FQNNGV. The V segment lost 6 bases and the J segment 4 bases; nucleotides outside the gene matches: 10.

This clonotype came up many times. V gene TRBV5-6 combines with J gene TRBJ1-5, with TRBD1 matching 9 bases. V lost 3 bases to trimming and J lost 11 bases; unmatched junction nucleotides: 12. Looked up from germline, CDR1 is SGHDT and CDR2 is YYEEEE. This CDR3 is 15 amino acids long. CDR3 protein: CASSSGTGHLRAQHF. The CDR3 DNA is TGTGCCAGCAGCTCCGGGACAGGGCACCTGAGGGCCCAGCATTTT.

This clonotype was picked up many times. The chain couples TRBV19 to TRBJ1-1; D perhaps matches TRBD1 (5 bases). Germline V lookup: CDR1 LNHDA, CDR2 SQIVND (reference sequence). The CDR3 consists of 17 residues. Deletions cut 3 bases from V and 0 bases from J, with 17 bases between. The CDR3 nucleotides are TGTGCCAGTAGTATTAACGGGGGAACCCTCATGAACACTGAAGCTTTCTTT. As protein: CASSINGGTLMNTEAFF.

This clonotype was counted ten times or more. The rearrangement joins TRBV14 to TRBJ2-7; D is undetermined. This CDR3 has 11 amino acids. From germline, CDR1 is SGHDN and CDR2 FVKESK. Trimming pared 3 bases from V and 0 bases from J, leaving 0 bases between. This CDR3 reads CASSHSYEQYF. DNA for the CDR3: TGTGCCAGCAGCCACTCCTACGAGCAGTACTTC.

This clonotype was recorded a few times. This sequence joins TRBV11-2 and TRBJ1-1; D not resolved. Between the trimmed V and J ends, which lost 6 bases and 7 bases, there was a span of 12 bases. This CDR3 has 12 amino acids. Per germline, CDR1 SGHAT and CDR2 FQNNGV. In nucleotides, the CDR3 is TGTGCCAGCAGTCCAGGACGGAATGAAGCTTTCTTT. Its protein product is CASSPGRNEAFF.

This clonotype was observed at least ten times. The rearrangement joins TRBV20-1 to TRBJ2-1; D unresolved. This CDR3 is 15 amino acids long. Germline-derived CDR1 and CDR2 are DFQATT and SNEGSKA (reference sequence). In DNA, the CDR3 is TGCAGCTCGGGCAAGACTCCTCGGCCTTACAATGAGCAGTTCTTC. Translating gives CSSGKTPRPYNEQFF.

This clonotype occurred many times. This sequence joins TRBV7-2 and TRBJ2-6; D gene uncertain. Trimming took off 5 bases at V and 0 bases at J, with 11 bases between the two ends. The CDR3 has 16 residues. Germline lookup yields CDR1 SGHTA and CDR2 FQGNSA. The CDR3 sequence is CASSRQGSSGANVLTF. CDR3 DNA: TGTGCCAGCAGCCGCCAAGGAAGCTCTGGGGCCAACGTCCTGACTTTC.

This clonotype was counted at least ten times. This rearrangement joins TRBV2 to TRBJ2-6, with 7 positions matching TRBD1. The CDR3 consists of 15 residues. The germline V gene encodes CDR1 SNHLY and CDR2 FYNNEI. J lost 2 bases, V lost 5 bases, and 3 bases had no gene match. CDR3 protein: CASSLQGAGANVLTF. CDR3 DNA sequence: TGTGCCAGCAGTTTGCAGGGGGCTGGGGCCAACGTCCTGACTTTC.

This clonotype was detected many times. The chain couples TRBV7-2 to TRBJ2-7; D gene ambiguous. Trimming pared 3 bases from V and 5 bases from J, leaving 5 bases between. Germline-derived CDR1 and CDR2 are SGHTA and FQGNSA. The CDR3 is 11 residues long. In DNA form, the CDR3 reads TGTGCCAGCAGCTTGTACGACGAGCAGTACTTC. This codes for CASSLYDEQYF.

This clonotype was detected many times. V is TRBV10-3 and J is TRBJ1-1; unclear D gene. The V gene's germline CDR1 is ENHRY and CDR2 SYGVKD. V lost 5 bases and J 1 base, leaving 8 bases between the germline ends. The CDR3 is 13 amino acids. The CDR3 coding sequence is TGTGCCATCAGTACGGAGAAGAACACTGAAGCTTTCTTT. Translation gives CAISTEKNTEAFF.

In its sample, this clonotype is medium-sized. The rearrangement uses TRBV7-2 and TRBJ1-4; D not resolved. V lost 0 bases, J lost 10 bases, and 9 bases lay in between. This CDR3 region has 13 residues. The germline V gene encodes CDR1 SGHTA and CDR2 FQGNSA. The CDR3 protein is CASSLAAVGKLFF. CDR3 nucleotide sequence: TGTGCCAGCAGCTTAGCCGCGGTCGGAAAACTGTTTTTT.

The rearrangement links TRBV2 to TRBJ1-1; the D gene is possibly TRBD1 (5 bases). The CDR3 is made up of 13 amino acids. Trimming removed 1 base from V and 7 bases from J, with 10 bases in between. Germline values: CDR1 SNHLY, CDR2 FYNNEI. In DNA, the CDR3 is TGTGCCAGCAGTGAAGGGCGGGGGAGTGAAGCTTTCTTT. Protein product: CASSEGRGSEAFF. The full variable domain, completed using reference TRBV2 and TRBJ1-1, is EPEVTQTPSHQVTQMGQEVILRCVPISNHLYFYWYRQILGQKVEFLVSFYNNEISEKSEIFDDQFSVERPDGSNFTLKIRSTKLEDSAMYFCASSEGRGSEAFFGQGTRLTVV.

This clonotype was found a few times. The CDR3 reads CASSPRVSGGGYNEQFF. CDR3 nucleotides: TGTGCCAGCAGCCCGAGGGTGAGCGGGGGGGGCTACAATGAGCAGTTCTTC. The chain uses TRBV3-1 and TRBJ2-1; TRBD2 agrees at 10 bases. The J segment lost 3 bases and the V segment lost 4 bases, leaving 9 bases of the junction unmatched. The CDR3 extends over 17 amino acids. The germline V gene has CDR1 LGHDT and CDR2 YNNKEL (reference sequence).

This clonotype came up many times. The chain joins TRBV18 to TRBJ2-7; 8 bases fit TRBD1. Germline values: CDR1 KGHSH, CDR2 LQKENI. There are 14 residues in the CDR3. The ends lost 3 bases at V and 5 bases at J; junction bases unmatched: 6. CDR3: CASSPIGQGHEQYF. The CDR3 DNA follows: TGTGCCAGCTCACCTATAGGACAGGGTCACGAGCAGTACTTC.

This clonotype was seen at least ten times. This rearrangement joins TRBV20-1 to TRBJ1-1; D gene unclear. This CDR3 has 14 amino acids. Germline loops: CDR1 DFQATT, CDR2 SNEGSKA (reference sequence). With 5 bases removed from V and 1 base from J, the gap between germline ends came to 14 bases. The CDR3 spells CSASGWEWNTEAFF. As DNA, the CDR3 is TGCAGTGCTTCCGGTTGGGAGTGGAACACTGAAGCTTTCTTT.

This clonotype was counted many times. The gene calls are TRBV20-1 and TRBJ2-1; possibly TRBD2 for D (5 bases). Trimming stripped 5 bases from V and 0 bases from J, with 8 bases between. Germline V CDR1 and CDR2: DFQATT, SNEGSKA (reference sequence). This CDR3 region has 13 residues. The CDR3 is CSAERSSYNEQFF. CDR3 nucleotides: TGCAGTGCTGAGCGGAGCTCCTACAATGAGCAGTTCTTC.

The chain combines TRBV2 with TRBJ1-4; 9 bases are a match to TRBD1. From germline, CDR1 is SNHLY and CDR2 FYNNEI. V was clipped by 5 bases and J by 7 bases; unmatched bases: 8. The CDR3 loop spans 15 amino acids. The CDR3 loop is CASSLTGGDFEKLFF. The CDR3 DNA reads TGTGCCAGCAGTCTGACAGGGGGAGATTTTGAAAAACTGTTTTTT.

This clonotype was seen many times. The chain joins TRBV7-3 to TRBJ1-6, with a weak D call TRBD1 (6 bases). CDR1 and CDR2 (germline): SGHTA, FQGTGA. This CDR3 region has 14 residues. Trimming removed 5 bases from V and 9 bases from J, with 14 bases in between. CDR3 in amino acids: CASSRDIGRSPLHF. CDR3 DNA: TGTGCCAGCAGCCGGGACATAGGTCGTTCACCCCTCCACTTT.

There are many counts of this clonotype. This chain joins TRBV15 and TRBJ1-2; 8 bases are shared with TRBD1. Germline-derived CDR1 and CDR2 are LNHNV and YYDKDF (reference sequence). There are 14 residues in the CDR3. Trimming cost V 6 bases and J 4 bases; bases outside gene matches: 7. This CDR3 reads CATSWGQESYGYTF. CDR3 DNA: TGTGCCACCAGTTGGGGACAGGAGAGCTATGGCTACACCTTC.

This clonotype is judged medium-sized. The chain uses TRBV28 and TRBJ2-4; D remains unclear. CDR1 is MDHEN and CDR2 is SYDVKM in the germline V gene. The length of the CDR3 is 15 residues. V dropped 3 bases and J dropped 2 bases, with 11 bases sitting between them. In nucleotides, the CDR3 is TGTGCCAGCAGTTTTACACTCAAGTCCAAAAACATTCAGTACTTC. The encoded protein is CASSFTLKSKNIQYF.